The entry that follows covers one T cell receptor beta chain sequence. Its antigen is not known. Other DNA sequences in the same sample also yield this CDR3. These data originate in a study of PD-L1 blockade in urothelial cancer. Study-level background: Analysis of the blood was performed 3 weeks (second dose) and 6 weeks after treatment start. T cells were recovered from blood samples at a median of roughly 150,000.

Sample time point: peripheral blood 6 weeks after treatment start. Peripheral blood mononuclear cells were collected from every patient before and during treatment, yielding between 1 and 8 samples per patient. Study-wide findings and caveats: Improved survival was predicted by pretreatment blood TCR clonality below the median.

Sequencing used immunoSEQ multiplex PCR; TCRdb keeps in-frame clones, though not all of them. The sample contains about 120,000 clones, 86% of which appear only once. In germline, CDR1 is SGHNT, CDR2 YYREEE (reference sequence). The trim removed 4 bases at V and 4 bases at J, leaving 2 bases unmatched. The CDR3 length is 12 residues. The material was PBMCs, obtained around atezolizumab (anti-PD-L1) treatment. The J gene is TRBJ2-7, the V gene TRBV5-4; TRBD1 aligns across 7 bases. The sequence came from a man aged 45-65 years with urothelial cancer. The CDR3 sequence: CASSLDRYEQYF. The DNA of the CDR3 is TGTGCCAGCAGCCTGGACAGGTACGAGCAGTACTTC.